These 16 T cell receptor beta chains were all obtained from the same sample, sequenced in a study of T cell repertoires in cytomegalovirus infection. Each CDR3 protein gets one entry after TCRdb re-called the reads with MiXCR. The data show hundreds of thousands of distinct CDR3 sequences, around 18% seen once. The sample was PBMCs. The receptors derive from a human donor in good health (CMV status not recorded). Some clones in this sample may be carry-over from other donors' samples.

This clonotype was seen more than once but under ten times. V gene TRBV7-2 combines with J gene TRBJ2-7, with TRBD1 matching over 7 bases. The germline V gene has CDR1 SGHTA and CDR2 FQGNSA. With 7 bases clipped from V and 1 base from J, the junction kept 4 bases outside the gene matches. The CDR3 is made up of 13 amino acids. The CDR3 region is CASTPGQSYEQYF. As DNA, the CDR3 is TGTGCCAGCACCCCGGGACAGTCCTACGAGCAGTACTTC.

CDR3 bases: TGTGCCAGCAACAAGAAAGGCACTGAAGCTTTCTTT. As protein: CASNKKGTEAFF. The chain links TRBV7-2 to TRBJ1-1, with D hard to call. With 7 bases removed from V and 4 bases from J, the gap between germline ends came to 10 bases. Germline CDR1 and CDR2: SGHTA and FQGNSA. The CDR3 loop spans 12 amino acids.

This clonotype showed up many times. The V call is TRBV7-2, the J call TRBJ2-2, with 10 bases that match TRBD2. The V segment lost 7 bases and the J segment 4 bases; nucleotides outside the gene matches: 15. The CDR3 has 18 amino acids. Germline CDR1 reads SGHTA; CDR2 reads FQGNSA. The CDR3 sequence is CASNKQAGGVAGTGELFF. CDR3 in DNA: TGTGCCAGCAACAAACAAGCGGGAGGGGTTGCCGGCACCGGGGAGCTGTTTTTT.

This clonotype was found a few times. This chain's CDR3 is CASSYQVGLLPYGYTF. The CDR3 bases are TGTGCCAGCAGTTACCAAGTAGGGCTGCTGCCTTATGGCTACACCTTC. The V call is TRBV12-3 or TRBV12-4, the J call TRBJ1-2; unclear D gene. V shed 4 bases and J shed 5 bases, with 20 bases lying between them. This CDR3 is 16 amino acids long.

The chain joins TRBV28 to TRBJ2-5, with TRBD2 matching over 7 bases. The germline V gene encodes CDR1 MDHEN and CDR2 SYDVKM. This CDR3 has 14 amino acids. After removal of 10 bases from V and 0 bases from J, the junction contained 8 bases not matched to a gene. In DNA, the CDR3 is TGTGCCACCGTACCGGCGGGGGACCAAGAGACCCAGTACTTC. Translation gives CATVPAGDQETQYF. The full variable domain, rest sourced from reference TRBV28 and TRBJ2-5, is DVKVTQSSRYLVKRTGEKVFLECVQDMDHENMFWYRQDPGLGLRLIYFSYDVKMKEKGDIPEGYSVSREKKERFSLILESASTNQTSMYLCATVPAGDQETQYFGPGTRLLVL.

This chain connects TRBV6-5 to TRBJ1-6; TRBD1 aligns across 8 bases. Germline loops: CDR1 MNHEY, CDR2 SVGAGI. The CDR3 length is 16 residues. Losses at the gene ends were 6 bases for V and 5 bases for J; bases not matched to a gene: 9. The CDR3 DNA reads TGTGCCAGCAGCAGACAGGGGAGGAGAGATAATTCACCCCTCCACTTT. Protein sequence: CASSRQGRRDNSPLHF.

This clonotype was found a few times. This chain uses TRBV12-5 with TRBJ2-1, with 10 bases identical to TRBD1. The V and J ends lost 6 bases and 6 bases, in that order; junction bases with no gene match: 8. In germline, CDR1 is LGHNT, CDR2 FRNRAP. The CDR3 length is 15 residues. CDR3 DNA sequence: TGTGCTAGTGGACCCGGACAGGGGGAAGGCAATGAGCAGTTCTTC. Translated, it gives CASGPGQGEGNEQFF.

This clonotype has ten or more counts. CDR3 sequence reads: CASSWPKSKGETQYF. The CDR3 DNA is TGTGCCAGCAGCTGGCCAAAAAGTAAGGGAGAGACCCAGTACTTC. The chain employs TRBV7-9 and TRBJ2-5; D gene ambiguous. Trimming removed 4 bases from V and 4 bases from J, with 16 bases in between. The CDR3 is made up of 15 amino acids. The germline gives CDR1 SEHNR, CDR2 FQNEAQ (reference sequence).

This clonotype was recorded only once. The chain recombines TRBV20-1 with TRBJ1-2, with D possibly being TRBD1 (6 bases). Germline lookup yields CDR1 DFQATT and CDR2 SNEGSKA (reference sequence). V dropped 6 bases and J dropped 8 bases, with 16 bases sitting between them. The CDR3 totals 12 residues. The CDR3, as DNA: TGCAGTGCCGGGGAAGGGGGTCAGGGCTACACCTTC. This encodes CSAGEGGQGYTF.

The chain carries TRBV20-1 and TRBJ2-5; D not resolved. CDR1 is DFQATT and CDR2 is SNEGSKA in the germline V gene (reference sequence). Trimming cost V 0 bases and J 4 bases, with 9 bases left between them. This CDR3 spans 13 amino acids. The CDR3 sequence is CSARDGNRETQYF. DNA for the CDR3: TGCAGTGCTAGAGATGGCAATCGAGAGACCCAGTACTTC.

This clonotype was seen ten or more times. V gene TRBV12-3 or TRBV12-4 combines with J gene TRBJ1-1; D uncertain. The CDR3 has 14 residues. The V end was cut by 6 bases, the J end by 7 bases, with 18 bases between. In nucleotides, the CDR3 is TGTGCCAGCAGACCTGCGACTGCCAGCGGTGAAGCTTTCTTT. It translates to CASRPATASGEAFF.

About this clonotype itself: Given a much more abundant clone one base away, this may be a read error. This chain uses TRBV7-2 with TRBJ2-1, with D maybe TRBD2 (6 bases). The V end lost 8 bases, the J end lost 7 bases, and 12 bases lay between the germline ends. The germline V gene encodes CDR1 SGHTA and CDR2 FQGNSA. The CDR3 totals 12 residues. CDR3 nucleotide sequence: TGTGCCAGCGGCGTACTAGCTAATGAGCAGTTCTTC. Protein: CASGVLANEQFF.

This chain's CDR3 is CASSFVNTQYF. The CDR3 DNA sequence: TGTGCCAGCAGTTTCGTGAATACCCAGTACTTC. The chain links TRBV28 to TRBJ2-5; D is ambiguous. Per germline, CDR1 MDHEN and CDR2 SYDVKM. The CDR3 spans 11 residues. V was trimmed by 3 bases and J by 8 bases, leaving 7 bases between them.

A few counts support this clonotype. V gene TRBV6-1 combines with J gene TRBJ2-7, with 7 positions matching TRBD1. Germline values: CDR1 MNHNS, CDR2 SASEGT. Trimming took 6 bases from V and 7 from J; bases not matched to a gene: 15. This CDR3 spans 15 amino acids. The CDR3 region is CASSPNTGAAGEQYF. The CDR3 coding sequence is TGTGCCAGCAGCCCTAATACAGGGGCCGCTGGAGAGCAGTACTTC.

This clonotype was detected a few times. The rearrangement joins TRBV6-2 or TRBV6-3 to TRBJ2-3; 8 bases match TRBD2. V was clipped by 2 bases and J by 8 bases; unmatched bases: 9. Germline V lookup: CDR1 MNHEY, CDR2 SVGEGT. The CDR3 consists of 15 residues. In nucleotides, the CDR3 is TGTGCCAGCAGTTACGCGAGCGGGAGTCCTTTTACGCAGTATTTT. Protein product: CASSYASGSPFTQYF.

This clonotype has ten or more counts. The chain couples TRBV12-5 to TRBJ1-2; no clear D. The germline gives CDR1 LGHNT, CDR2 FRNRAP. The CDR3 runs to 12 residues. The V and J ends lost 2 bases and 12 bases respectively, with 13 bases between them. This chain's CDR3 is CASGLSPGLDTF. CDR3 nucleotide sequence: TGTGCTAGTGGTTTGTCTCCCGGCCTCGACACCTTC.